Following are 30 T cell receptor beta chains from one sample sequenced in a study of persistence of HIV-infected CD4 T cells. Anti-CD3/anti-CD28 beads served as a nonspecific positive control stimulus. CD4+ T cells upregulating both CD40 ligand and CD69 were sorted as responding cells. This was the immunoSEQ version 4 assay in survey mode. Sequenced by immunoSEQ multiplex PCR; TCRdb stores in-frame clones only, minus some. The table lists under 50,000 clones, more than 85% of them singletons. Antigens for these TCRs are unknown. Sequenced here: CD4+ T cells sorted from PBMCs after roughly 17-hour stimulation, sampled from a patient who received antiretroviral therapy. These receptor sequences come from an adult man with HIV who was CMV-seropositive.

The chain links TRBV28 to TRBJ2-7, with TRBD2 as a possible D gene (5 bases). The CDR3 spans 13 residues. V lost 7 bases and J 1 base, leaving 11 bases between the germline ends. CDR1 is MDHEN and CDR2 is SYDVKM in the germline V gene. This CDR3 is CASTRTGSYEQYF. The CDR3 DNA is TGTGCCAGCACCCGGACGGGATCCTACGAGCAGTACTTC.

The J gene is TRBJ2-2, the V gene TRBV12-3 or TRBV12-4; 7 bases are shared with TRBD2. The ends lost 7 bases at V and 6 bases at J; junction bases unmatched: 5. The CDR3 is made up of 13 amino acids. This CDR3 reads CASTRTSPGELFF. CDR3 nucleotide sequence: TGTGCCAGCACCCGGACTAGTCCCGGGGAGCTGTTTTTT.

This sequence joins TRBV7-2 and TRBJ2-3, with D possibly TRBD2 on 5 matching bases. The CDR3 contains 16 residues. V gave up 2 bases and J gave up 3 bases, with 15 bases separating them. Germline loops: CDR1 SGHTA, CDR2 FQGNSA. DNA of the CDR3: TGTGCCAGCAGCTTACGCCCTCGGACGGGAACAGATACGCAGTATTTT. This codes for CASSLRPRTGTDTQYF.

The V gene is TRBV28, the J gene TRBJ2-5; 7 bases fit TRBD1. CDR3 length: 15 residues. CDR1 and CDR2 from the germline V gene are MDHEN and SYDVKM. Trimming at V came to 6 bases and at J to 5 bases, leaving 12 bases not matched to a gene. The CDR3: CASRDTGVSSETQYF. CDR3 DNA sequence: TGTGCCAGCAGGGACACAGGGGTGTCGTCGGAGACCCAGTACTTC.

CDR3 region: CASSPPGRDYGYTF. In DNA form, the CDR3 reads TGCGCCAGCAGTCCCCCGGGACGGGACTATGGCTACACCTTC. The chain uses TRBV23-1 and TRBJ1-2; perhaps TRBD1 as D (5 bases). TRBV23-1 is classed as an ORF, of uncertain function. This CDR3 contains 14 residues. V dropped 4 bases and J dropped 3 bases, with 12 bases sitting between them.

The chain recombines TRBV28 with TRBJ1-3; D uncertain. The CDR3 runs 15 residues. Germline CDR1 and CDR2: MDHEN and SYDVKM. V gave up 5 bases and J gave up 3 bases, with 14 bases separating them. CDR3 residues: CASSPHPVSGNTIYF. CDR3 DNA sequence: TGTGCCAGCAGTCCACACCCGGTTAGTGGAAACACCATATATTTT.

The chain links TRBV19 to TRBJ1-4; the D gene is possibly TRBD1 (5 bases). This CDR3 contains 15 residues. The germline CDR1 and CDR2 sequences are LNHDA and SQIVND (reference sequence). With 5 bases removed from V and 7 bases from J, the gap between germline ends came to 17 bases. DNA for the CDR3: TGTGCCAGTAGTGGCCAAGCGGGGGGTCGTGAAAAACTGTTTTTT. It is translated as CASSGQAGGREKLFF. Using reference TRBV19 and TRBJ1-4 for the parts outside the CDR3, the full variable domain is DGGITQSPKYLFRKEGQNVTLSCEQNLNHDAMYWYRQDPGQGLRLIYYSQIVNDFQKGDIAEGYSVSREKKESFPLTVTSAQKNPTAFYLCASSGQAGGREKLFFGSGTQLSVL.

The gene calls are TRBV7-2 and TRBJ1-1; 7 bases are shared with TRBD1. J lost 4 bases, V lost 5 bases, and 7 bases had no gene match. The CDR3 covers 14 residues. CDR1 and CDR2 (germline): SGHTA, FQGNSA. The CDR3 nucleotides read TGTGCCAGCAGCACACAGGGGTGGGGCACTGAAGCTTTCTTT. Translated: CASSTQGWGTEAFF.

This chain joins TRBV6-5 and TRBJ2-1, with D perhaps being TRBD1 or TRBD2 (6 bases each). V was cut by 7 bases and J by 3 bases, with 13 bases left in between. The CDR3 is 14 residues long. CDR1 is MNHEY, CDR2 SVGAGI, per germline. DNA of the CDR3: TGTGCCAGCAATAGGGGGGAATTCTACAATGAGCAGTTCTTC. It codes for CASNRGEFYNEQFF.

This clone appeared once. The genes are TRBV15 and TRBJ2-2; D gene ambiguous. Germline V lookup: CDR1 LNHNV, CDR2 YYDKDF (reference sequence). This CDR3 has 14 amino acids. Deletions cut 1 base from V and 6 bases from J, with 9 bases between. For the CDR3, the DNA is TGTGCCACCAGCAGAGGGAGTAGCCCCGGGGAGCTGTTTTTT. This translates into CATSRGSSPGELFF.

This rearrangement joins TRBV29-1 to TRBJ2-3, with a weak D call TRBD2 (7 bases). Trimming stripped 6 bases from V and 6 bases from J, with 16 bases between. This CDR3 has 13 residues. Germline V gene sequence: CDR1 SQVTM, CDR2 ANQGSEA. The CDR3 spells CSVRPRGGDTQYF. The CDR3 DNA reads as TGCAGCGTCCGTCCCAGGGGAGGGGATACGCAGTATTTT.

The gene calls are TRBV6-6 and TRBJ1-4; D might be TRBD1 (6 bases). The CDR3 runs 15 residues. V lost 4 bases and J lost 3, with 12 bases in between. Germline lookup yields CDR1 MNHNY and CDR2 SVGAGI (reference sequence). The CDR3 DNA reads as TGTGCCAGCAGTTTCGAGGACAGCCCTAATGAAAAACTGTTTTTT. As protein: CASSFEDSPNEKLFF.

This chain connects TRBV12-3 or TRBV12-4 to TRBJ1-2; weak D call: TRBD1 (6 bases). V was clipped by 6 bases and J by 5 bases, with 13 bases between them. This CDR3 comprises 13 residues. The CDR3 reads CASRSDSPYGYTF. The CDR3 region has the DNA TGTGCCAGCAGGTCGGACAGCCCTTATGGCTACACCTTC.

CDR3 coding DNA: TGTGCCAGCAGTGACGGACAGGGCTACGAGCAGTACTTC. It translates to CASSDGQGYEQYF. This rearrangement joins TRBV2 to TRBJ2-7; 8 bases are a match to TRBD1. The trim removed 3 bases at V and 3 bases at J, leaving 1 base unmatched. This CDR3 spans 13 amino acids. Germline assignment: CDR1 SNHLY and CDR2 FYNNEI.

This clone was seen once. The rearrangement links TRBV5-5 to TRBJ2-2; D possibly matches TRBD1 or TRBD2 (5 bases each). This CDR3 is 15 amino acids long. Germline lookup yields CDR1 SGHKS and CDR2 YYEKEE (reference sequence). Trimming took 4 bases from V and 1 from J, leaving 11 bases between them. The CDR3 region has the DNA TGTGCCAGCAGCCTTTGGGGGAGGAACACCGGGGAGCTGTTTTTT. It translates to CASSLWGRNTGELFF. Drawing the rest from reference TRBV5-5 and TRBJ2-2, the complete variable domain is DAGVTQSPTHLIKTRGQQVTLRCSPISGHKSVSWYQQVLGQGPQFIFQYYEKEERGRGNFPDRFSARQFPNYSSELNVNALLLGDSALYLCASSLWGRNTGELFFGEGSRLTVL.

The CDR3 region is CASSTQGRYSPLHF. The CDR3 coding sequence is TGTGCCAGTAGTACCCAGGGGAGGTACTCACCCCTCCACTTT. The chain couples TRBV19 to TRBJ1-6; tentatively, D is TRBD1 (6 bases). CDR3 length: 14 amino acids. The germline gives CDR1 LNHDA, CDR2 SQIVND (reference sequence). The ends were cut back, 4 bases at V and 10 bases at J, with 14 bases in the middle.

The chain joins TRBV18 to TRBJ2-7; 13 bases match TRBD2. CDR1 is KGHSH, CDR2 LQKENI, per germline. Trimming took 3 bases from V and 6 from J; bases not matched to a gene: 8. The CDR3 has 16 amino acids. The DNA for the CDR3 is TGTGCCAGCTCACCCGGCGTCGGACTAGCGGGGGTCGAGCAGTACTTC. This gives the protein CASSPGVGLAGVEQYF.

The gene calls are TRBV5-1 and TRBJ2-7, with TRBD1 matching over 7 bases. The CDR3 length is 14 residues. Germline CDR1 SGHRS, CDR2 YFSETQ. Unmatched junction bases numbered 7, after V lost 2 bases and J lost 5 bases. The CDR3 is CASSLMAGGDEQYF. The CDR3 DNA reads TGCGCCAGCAGCTTAATGGCAGGGGGTGACGAGCAGTACTTC. The full variable domain, completed using reference TRBV5-1 and TRBJ2-7, is KAGVTQTPRYLIKTRGQQVTLSCSPISGHRSVSWYQQTPGQGLQFLFEYFSETQRNKGNFPGRFSGRQFSNSRSEMNVSTLELGDSALYLCASSLMAGGDEQYFGPGTRLTVT.

The chain has TRBV6-4 and TRBJ2-7; D may be TRBD1 or TRBD2 (5 bases each). Germline V gene data show CDR1 as MRHNA and CDR2 as SNTAGT. V lost 3 bases, J lost 4 bases, and 10 bases lay in between. CDR3 length: 13 amino acids. The CDR3 DNA is TGTGCCAGCAGTGATCCCAGGGAGTACGAGCAGTACTTC. It encodes CASSDPREYEQYF.

This chain joins TRBV14 and TRBJ1-1, with 10 bases matching TRBD1. Germline V gene data show CDR1 as SGHDN and CDR2 as FVKESK. V was pared by 3 bases and J by 12 bases, with 13 bases of the junction left unmatched. This CDR3 has 15 residues. The CDR3 loop reads CASSQVPLTGGGTFF. CDR3 DNA: TGTGCCAGCAGCCAGGTTCCTTTGACAGGGGGCGGAACTTTCTTT.

This clone was recorded once. This sequence joins TRBV5-1 and TRBJ1-1; D ambiguous. V gave up 8 bases and J gave up 7 bases, with 15 bases separating them. The germline V gene encodes CDR1 SGHRS and CDR2 YFSETQ. The CDR3 length is 12 residues. The CDR3 protein is CASSSQENEAFF. CDR3 nucleotide sequence: TGCGCCAGTTCAAGCCAGGAAAATGAAGCTTTCTTT.

The CDR3: CARSLKLFDRMKTGDRCSGNTIYF. The CDR3 DNA follows: TGTGCCAGAAGCTTGAAACTCTTTGACCGGATGAAGACAGGGGATCGATGTTCTGGAAACACCATATATTTT. V is TRBV5-3 and J is TRBJ1-3, with 8 bases identical to TRBD1. TRBV5-3 is an open reading frame, and its role is uncertain. V lost 1 base to trimming and J lost 1 base; unmatched junction nucleotides: 28. This CDR3 comprises 24 residues.

J is TRBJ2-1 and V is TRBV11-2; D gene unclear. Germline V lookup: CDR1 SGHAT, CDR2 FQNNGV. The V and J ends lost 1 base and 5 bases respectively, with 21 bases between them. The length of the CDR3 is 18 residues. The CDR3 DNA reads as TGTGCCAGCAGCTTAGGGCCGTATGGGTCCAACAACAACAATGAGCAGTTCTTC. Protein sequence: CASSLGPYGSNNNNEQFF.

This chain joins TRBV5-4 and TRBJ2-7, with 7 bases fitting TRBD1. The CDR3 runs to 15 residues. Germline values: CDR1 SGHNT, CDR2 YYREEE (reference sequence). V lost 0 bases to trimming and J lost 1 base; unmatched junction nucleotides: 4. CDR3 sequence (DNA): TGTGCCAGCAGCTTGGAGGGACAGAAGTCCTACGAGCAGTACTTC. It translates to CASSLEGQKSYEQYF.

V usage is TRBV2 and J usage is TRBJ1-2; D remains unclear. From germline, CDR1 is SNHLY and CDR2 FYNNEI. V was cut by 2 bases and J by 6 bases, with 13 bases left in between. The CDR3 covers 14 residues. The CDR3 sequence: CASSEIRAAHGYTF. Written as DNA, the CDR3 is TGTGCCAGCAGTGAAATTAGGGCAGCTCATGGCTACACCTTC.

The chain joins TRBV5-4 to TRBJ1-2; 7 bases are a match to TRBD1. This CDR3 comprises 13 residues. CDR1 is SGHNT and CDR2 is YYREEE in the germline V gene (reference sequence). V lost 5 bases and J lost 7; bases outside the gene matches: 8. CDR3 coding DNA: TGTGCCAGCAGTCAAACCTACAGGGGTGGCTACACCTTC. Residues: CASSQTYRGGYTF.

V and J are TRBV5-1 and TRBJ2-2; TRBD2 might be the D (5 bases). From germline, CDR1 is SGHRS and CDR2 YFSETQ. The V gene lost 2 bases and the J gene lost 4 bases, with 15 bases spanning the gap. This CDR3 has 16 residues. CDR3 sequence: CASSFFVRGSTGELFF. CDR3 nucleotides: TGCGCCAGCAGCTTTTTTGTCCGGGGATCCACCGGGGAGCTGTTTTTT.

The DNA of the CDR3 is TGTGCCAGCAGTGAACTGGGACAGTCGCCTTTCTTC. Its translation is CASSELGQSPFF. The chain has TRBV25-1 and TRBJ2-1; 7 bases agree with TRBD1. The germline V gene has CDR1 MGHDK and CDR2 SYGVNS. J was trimmed by 16 bases and V by 2 bases; bases with no gene match: 8. The CDR3 consists of 12 residues.

V and J are TRBV7-2 and TRBJ2-3; 10 nucleotides match TRBD2. The junction had 6 bases not matched to a gene; V was cut back by 0 bases and J by 9 bases. The CDR3 is 15 amino acids. The germline gives CDR1 SGHTA, CDR2 FQGNSA. The CDR3 DNA sequence: TGTGCCAGCAGCTTAGCGGGTTTAGCGGGGGGAACGCAGTATTTT. This gives the protein CASSLAGLAGGTQYF.

This clone was seen only once. The chain is built from TRBV5-3 and TRBJ1-4; a weak D match, TRBD1 (6 bases). TRBV5-3 is an open reading frame whose function is uncertain. V was shortened by 4 bases and J by 5 bases, with 15 bases between the two germline ends. This CDR3 contains 15 residues. CDR3 bases: TGTGCCAGAAGCCTCCAGGGGCAGTGGAATGAAAAACTGTTTTTT. It translates to CARSLQGQWNEKLFF.